Listed below are T cell receptor beta chains from one sample, sequenced in a study of blood T cell repertoires in COVID-19. The protocol was immunoSEQ multiplex PCR, while the TCRdb copy is restricted to in-frame clones and leaves out a portion. Of roughly 130,000 clones listed, 70% to 85% are singletons. Sequencing was performed on PBMCs or T cells enriched from blood (not recorded which). The receptors originated from a man aged 45-65 years who had recovered from COVID-19. Each CDR3 is given with its conserved first and last residue. Each record gives: clone size, J gene, D gene, CDR3 length, V gene, CDR3 protein, CDR3 DNA. The D gene is left open where the match is weak. Rows give clone size only sometimes, using once, few, many, or a class for an expanded clone.

>few|TRBJ2-7|-|14|TRBV27
CASSLGTGKYEQYF
TGTGCCAGCAGTTTAGGTACAGGGAAATACGAGCAGTACTTC
>few|TRBJ1-2|TRBD1|14|TRBV6-5
CASRSGQGSYGYTF
TGTGCCAGCAGGTCGGGACAGGGGAGCTATGGCTACACCTTC
>once|TRBJ1-1|-|13|TRBV30
CAWSEGVEGEAFF
TGTGCCTGGAGTGAGGGGGTAGAGGGTGAAGCTTTCTTT
>few|TRBJ1-6|-|15|TRBV7-3
CASSLESSYNSPLHF
TGTGCCAGCAGCTTAGAGAGCTCCTATAATTCACCCCTCCACTTT
>-|TRBJ1-4|TRBD1|14|TRBV5-4
CASSLQGAAEKLFF
TGTGCCAGCAGCTTGCAGGGGGCGGCCGAAAAACTGTTTTTT
>-|TRBJ1-6|-|12|TRBV9
CASSVTGTPLHF
TGTGCCAGCAGCGTAACAGGGACACCCCTCCACTTT
>-|TRBJ2-7|TRBD2|16|TRBV4-2
CASSQDERGASYEQYF
TGTGCCAGCAGCCAAGATGAGCGGGGGGCCTCCTACGAGCAGTACTTC
>once|TRBJ2-3|-|15|TRBV18
CASSPPTSGKDTQYF
TGTGCCAGCTCACCACCCACTTCGGGGAAAGATACGCAGTATTTT
>few|TRBJ1-4|-|15|TRBV7-7
CASSLSGNPNEKLFF
TGTGCTAGCAGCTTAAGCGGTAACCCTAATGAAAAACTGTTTTTT
>-|TRBJ2-1|TRBD2|20|TRBV5-3
CARSLAWTSGGSSSYNEQFF
TGTGCCAGAAGCTTGGCATGGACTAGCGGGGGCTCAAGCTCCTACAATGAGCAGTTCTTC
>-|TRBJ1-6|-|14|TRBV19
CASKGGGQNSPLHF
TGTGCCAGTAAGGGAGGGGGGCAGAATTCACCCCTCCACTTT
>-|TRBJ1-3|-|11|TRBV18
CASSPETGIYF
TGTGCCAGCTCACCAGAAACAGGGATATATTTT
>-|TRBJ1-1|-|15|TRBV5-1
CASSSGQRLGTEAFF
TGCGCCAGCAGCTCGGGACAAAGATTGGGGACTGAAGCTTTCTTT
>-|TRBJ1-4|TRBD1|16|TRBV29-1
CSVEGVRDRNNEKLFF
TGCAGCGTTGAAGGTGTACGGGACAGGAATAATGAAAAACTGTTTTTT
>-|TRBJ1-3|-|17|TRBV7-2
CASSLVGTGLSGNTIYF
TGTGCCAGCAGCTTAGTTGGAACAGGCCTCTCTGGAAACACCATATATTTT
>-|TRBJ1-2|-|12|TRBV9
CASSVAAYGYTF
TGTGCCAGCAGCGTGGCGGCCTATGGCTACACCTTC
>once|TRBJ2-1|TRBD1|14|TRBV7-2
CASREGQVVNEQFF
TGTGCCAGCAGGGAGGGACAGGTTGTCAATGAGCAGTTCTTC
>-|TRBJ1-5|-|14|TRBV28
CASMKQVGRQPQHF
TGTGCCAGTATGAAACAGGTAGGCCGGCAGCCCCAGCATTTT
>-|TRBJ1-1|-|16|TRBV7-2
CASSALAGHPYLEAFF
TGTGCCAGCAGCGCCCTGGCTGGACACCCGTATCTTGAAGCTTTCTTT
>-|TRBJ2-7|-|14|TRBV9
CASSALGTTYEQYF
TGTGCCAGCAGCGCCCTCGGGACAACCTACGAGCAGTACTTC
>once|TRBJ1-6|TRBD1|16|TRBV19
CASSTRAAGGNSPLHF
TGTGCCAGTAGTACCCGGGCCGCAGGGGGGAATTCACCCCTCCACTTT
>-|TRBJ2-7|TRBD2|15|TRBV5-5
CASSLSTSGTYEQYF
TGTGCCAGCAGCTTAAGTACTAGCGGAACCTACGAGCAGTACTTC
>few|TRBJ2-5|TRBD1|16|TRBV6-2/TRBV6-3
CASSYSGQGAWETQYF
TGTGCCAGCAGTTACTCGGGACAGGGGGCCTGGGAGACCCAGTACTTC
>few|TRBJ2-7|TRBD1|13|TRBV5-5
CASSQLTGDEQYF
TGTGCCAGCAGCCAACTGACAGGGGACGAGCAGTACTTC
>-|TRBJ1-3|-|14|TRBV2
CASSETRAQDTIYF
TGTGCCAGCAGTGAAACGAGGGCTCAAGACACCATATATTTT
>-|TRBJ1-6|-|16|TRBV6-5
CASSYSRDLKNSPLHF
TGTGCCAGCAGTTACTCGAGGGACTTAAAGAATTCACCCCTCCACTTT
>-|TRBJ1-2|TRBD1|17|TRBV27
CASSFFGTGYLSNGYTF
TGTGCCAGCAGTTTTTTCGGGACAGGGTATCTTTCGAATGGCTACACCTTC
>-|TRBJ1-4|-|16|TRBV7-9
CASSLGAGATNEKLFF
TGTGCCAGCAGCTTGGGGGCAGGGGCAACTAATGAAAAACTGTTTTTT
>-|TRBJ2-1|TRBD2|16|TRBV9
CASSPRTSGFYNEQFF
TGTGCCAGCAGCCCCCGTACTAGCGGATTCTACAATGAGCAGTTCTTC
>once|TRBJ2-1|TRBD2|15|TRBV4-2
CASSDSGGAGNEQFF
TGTGCCAGCAGCGATAGCGGGGGGGCCGGGAATGAGCAGTTCTTC